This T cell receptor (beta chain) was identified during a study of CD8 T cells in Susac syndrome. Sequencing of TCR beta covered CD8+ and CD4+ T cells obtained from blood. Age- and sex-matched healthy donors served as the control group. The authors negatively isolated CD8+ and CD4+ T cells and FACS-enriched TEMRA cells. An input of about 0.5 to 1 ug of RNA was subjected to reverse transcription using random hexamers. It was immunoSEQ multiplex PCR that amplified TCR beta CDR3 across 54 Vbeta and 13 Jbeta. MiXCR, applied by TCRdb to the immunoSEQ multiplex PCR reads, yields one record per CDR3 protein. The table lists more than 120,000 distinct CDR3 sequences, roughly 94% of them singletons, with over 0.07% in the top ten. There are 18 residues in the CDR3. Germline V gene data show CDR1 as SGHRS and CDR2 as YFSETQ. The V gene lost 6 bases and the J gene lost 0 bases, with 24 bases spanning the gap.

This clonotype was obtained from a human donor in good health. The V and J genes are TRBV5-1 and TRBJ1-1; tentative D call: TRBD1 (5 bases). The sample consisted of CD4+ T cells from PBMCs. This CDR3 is CASIPGVGASSMNTEAFF. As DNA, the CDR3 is TGCGCCAGCATCCCTGGGGTCGGGGCCTCCTCCATGAACACTGAAGCTTTCTTT.